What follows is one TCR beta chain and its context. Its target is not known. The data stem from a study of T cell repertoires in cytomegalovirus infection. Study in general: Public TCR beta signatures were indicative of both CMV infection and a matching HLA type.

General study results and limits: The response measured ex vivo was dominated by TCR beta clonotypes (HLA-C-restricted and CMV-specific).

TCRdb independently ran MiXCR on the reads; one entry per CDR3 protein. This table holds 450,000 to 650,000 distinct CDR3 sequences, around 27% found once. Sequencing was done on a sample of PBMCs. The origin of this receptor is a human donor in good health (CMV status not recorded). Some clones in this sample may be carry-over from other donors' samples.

CDR3 residues: CATRGRGHINYGYTF. In DNA, the CDR3 is TGTGCCACTCGGGGCAGGGGGCACATTAACTATGGCTACACCTTC. This chain uses TRBV15 with TRBJ1-2, with 8 bases fitting TRBD1. CDR1 and CDR2 from the germline V gene are LNHNV and YYDKDF (reference sequence). This CDR3 spans 15 amino acids. V was clipped by 9 bases and J by 1 base; unmatched bases: 10.